The following is a TCR beta chain sequence with its context. The data were taken from a study of blood T cells in healthy people across ages. A J-beta primer mix and a sample-barcoded 5' primer were used in a second PCR of about 6 to 12 cycles. Each cDNA molecule, via a template-switch adaptor with 12 random nucleotides, was tagged. Each CDR3 protein gets one entry after TCRdb re-called the 5' RACE reads with MiXCR. The profile covers 550,000 to 800,000 distinct CDR3 sequences, with around 21% appearing a single time and roughly 3.6% taken by the ten largest. The CDR3 extends over 13 amino acids. V was clipped by 6 bases and J by 1 base; unmatched bases: 3. CDR1 and CDR2 (germline): SNHLY, FYNNEI.

The clonotype comes from a man in his 70s in good health. The sequencing input was blood. The chain is built from TRBV2 and TRBJ2-7; TRBD2 matches 7 bases. In DNA, the CDR3 is TGTGCCAGCAGGGCGGGAGATTCCTACGAGCAGTACTTC. The encoded protein is CASRAGDSYEQYF.